This T cell receptor beta chain was sequenced in a study of blood T cell repertoires in COVID-19. Study summary: Acute and convalescent COVID-19 samples came from the United States, Italy and Spain. Sample material is recorded as cDNA or gDNA derived from T cells, B-cell-depleted T cells, or PBMCs.

Repertoires were generated with immunoSEQ multiplex PCR, while TCRdb's copy carries only in-frame clones and drops some. This sample has roughly 77,000 clones; approximately 90% occur once, and the top ten carry approximately 6.3%. Losses at the gene ends were 6 bases for V and 9 bases for J; bases not matched to a gene: 13. The CDR3 loop spans 16 amino acids. Germline V lookup: CDR1 MNHEY, CDR2 SVGEGT. The chain employs TRBV6-2 or TRBV6-3 and TRBJ2-1, with 11 bases matching TRBD2. The TCR was taken from an elderly woman with active COVID-19. Sequencing was carried out using peripheral blood. The chain's CDR3 is CASSSLLAGGPVEQFF. In DNA form, the CDR3 reads TGTGCCAGCAGCTCCCTATTAGCGGGAGGGCCGGTTGAGCAGTTCTTC.